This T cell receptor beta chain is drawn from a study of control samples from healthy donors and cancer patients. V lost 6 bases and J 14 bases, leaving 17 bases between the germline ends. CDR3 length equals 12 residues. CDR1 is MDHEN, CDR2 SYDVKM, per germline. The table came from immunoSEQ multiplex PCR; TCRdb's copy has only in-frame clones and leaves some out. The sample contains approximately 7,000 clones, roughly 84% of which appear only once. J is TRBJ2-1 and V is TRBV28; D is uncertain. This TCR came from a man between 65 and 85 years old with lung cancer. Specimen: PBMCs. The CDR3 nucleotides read TGTGCCAGCAGACGGCCGACGAGTCGGGAGTTCTTC. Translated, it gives CASRRPTSREFF.